The 10 T cell receptor beta chains below all came from one sample that was sequenced in a study of glioma-infiltrating T cells after dendritic cell vaccination. The data were produced by immunoSEQ multiplex PCR, yet TCRdb's version contains in-frame clones alone and is incomplete. The profile shows about 65,000 clones, around nine tenths of them singletons. Time point noted: after dendritic cell vaccination, including at tumor progression/relapse. Sequenced material: blood, taken after dendritic cell vaccination. The receptors shown here come from a human donor with glioblastoma.

The rearrangement joins TRBV7-2 to TRBJ1-4; D may be TRBD1 (6 bases). V was shortened by 3 bases and J by 3 bases, with 8 bases between the two germline ends. This CDR3 region has 14 residues. Germline assignment: CDR1 SGHTA and CDR2 FQGNSA. CDR3 bases: TGTGCCAGCAGCTTCGGACAGTCTAATGAAAAACTGTTTTTT. Translating it yields CASSFGQSNEKLFF.

The CDR3 protein is CASSLDGRTDTQYF. The CDR3 DNA is TGTGCCAGCAGCTTAGACGGGAGAACAGATACGCAGTATTTT. The J gene is TRBJ2-3, the V gene TRBV7-9; D possibly corresponds to TRBD2 (6 bases). The CDR3 runs to 14 residues. V lost 1 base and J 3 bases, leaving 8 bases between the germline ends. Germline V gene data show CDR1 as SEHNR and CDR2 as FQNEAQ (reference sequence).

This clone was detected once. This chain uses TRBV10-2 with TRBJ2-5; D is perhaps TRBD1 (7 bases). Gene TRBJ2-7 matches the end of the DNA better, so the J call may be wrong. This CDR3 has 14 residues. The germline gives CDR1 WSHSY, CDR2 SAAADI. In DNA, the CDR3 is TGCGCCGCGGCGGGGACAGAGGGCTCCTACGAGCAGTACTTC. It yields the protein CAAAGTEGSYEQYF.

The chain joins TRBV6-1 to TRBJ2-7; maybe TRBD2 (7 bases). The germline gives CDR1 MNHNS, CDR2 SASEGT. The CDR3 runs to 13 residues. V was pared by 7 bases and J by 3 bases, with 13 bases between. This CDR3 is CASTWGGRYEQYF. In nucleotides, the CDR3 is TGTGCCAGCACGTGGGGGGGCCGCTACGAGCAGTACTTC.

A single count supports this clone. The chain links TRBV4-3 to TRBJ1-4, with a weak D call TRBD1 (6 bases). Trimming stripped 0 bases from V and 11 bases from J, with 13 bases between. The CDR3 has 14 amino acids. The germline V gene has CDR1 LGHNA and CDR2 YSLEER. The CDR3 DNA sequence: TGCGCCAGCAGCCAAGATCGGGCAGGGGTGAAACTGTTTTTT. It specifies CASSQDRAGVKLFF.

CDR3 in DNA: TGCAGCGTTGGAGAGAACGGGTTATATGGCTACACCTTC. It yields the protein CSVGENGLYGYTF. V is TRBV29-1 and J is TRBJ1-2; the D is unclear. Germline CDR1 SQVTM, CDR2 ANQGSEA. Trimming took 4 bases from V and 5 from J, leaving 14 bases between them. CDR3 length: 13 residues.

The chain couples TRBV5-6 to TRBJ1-4, with D uncertain. The V gene lost 0 bases and the J gene lost 1 base, with 7 bases spanning the gap. This CDR3 is built from 15 residues. Germline-derived CDR1 and CDR2 are SGHDT and YYEEEE. CDR3 amino acids: CASSLGTGTNEKLFF. Here the CDR3 DNA reads TGTGCCAGCAGCTTGGGCACGGGAACTAATGAAAAACTGTTTTTT. Filled out from reference TRBV5-6 and TRBJ1-4, the complete variable domain reads DAGVTQSPTHLIKTRGQQVTLRCSPKSGHDTVSWYQQALGQGPQFIFQYYEEEERQRGNFPDRFSGHQFPNYSSELNVNALLLGDSALYLCASSLGTGTNEKLFFGSGTQLSVL.

This CDR3 is CASSLFVLANNEQFF. CDR3 nucleotide sequence: TGTGCCAGCAGCCTTTTCGTCCTAGCCAACAATGAGCAGTTCTTC. The gene calls are TRBV7-9 and TRBJ2-1; possible D gene TRBD2, 5 bases. Trimming stripped 5 bases from V and 5 bases from J, with 16 bases between. Germline lookup yields CDR1 SEHNR and CDR2 FQNEAQ (reference sequence). CDR3 length: 15 residues.

The chain combines TRBV7-2 with TRBJ1-2; D might be TRBD1 (5 bases). Germline assignment: CDR1 SGHTA and CDR2 FQGNSA. Deletions cut 3 bases from V and 0 bases from J, with 14 bases between. The CDR3 runs 16 residues. In DNA, the CDR3 is TGTGCCAGCAGCTTCCAGGCGACAGTGACTAACTATGGCTACACCTTC. Its protein product is CASSFQATVTNYGYTF.

The chain links TRBV15 to TRBJ1-2; a possible D gene is TRBD1 (6 bases). The V gene lost 0 bases and the J gene lost 8 bases, with 16 bases spanning the gap. The CDR3 has 15 amino acids. Germline V gene lookup returns CDR1 LNHNV and CDR2 YYDKDF (reference sequence). The CDR3 sequence: CATSRDLRGGGGYTF. CDR3 nucleotide sequence: TGTGCCACCAGCAGAGATCTAAGGGGGGGTGGCGGCTACACCTTC.